The present entry profiles one T cell receptor beta chain with its context. Its antigen has not been determined. No clone much larger than this one lies a single base away; base qualities are absent. Deletion took 2 bases off V and 7 bases off J, with a span of 8 bases between the germline ends. For CDR1 and CDR2, the germline V gene lists SGHAT and FQNNGV. Reading from cysteine to phenylalanine, the CDR3 counts 13 amino acids. Just the 39-base CDR3 DNA is kept, in frame starting at base 1. The label giving this sample's time point can be read as: approximately 25 months on ibrutinib. For TCR beta library preparation, 2 to 2.5 micrograms of genomic DNA were isolated from cryopreserved PBMCs. Longitudinal blood samples from CLL patients receiving ibrutinib monotherapy were subjected to high-throughput TCR beta sequencing. The patients took part in an open-label, single-center phase 2 trial of ibrutinib monotherapy.

The goal of deep resolution MiSeq sequencing was a depth between 1 in 1 million and 1 in 200,000 T cells, and coverage averaged 10x per clonotype. TCR beta libraries were generated with the immunoSEQ hsTCRB Kit. The authors' pipeline ran thus. The data were analyzed with ImmunoSEQ Analyzer and ImmunoSEQ Data Assistant, and V, D and J gene assignments followed IMGT definitions. Clonality was computed as one minus normalized Shannon entropy of productive rearrangement frequencies, ranging from 0 to 1. Public clonotype analysis was restricted to overrepresented clonotypes comprising at least 0.05% of each patient's repertoire. Repertoires from some twelve age-matched healthy donors in immuneACCESS were used as clonality controls. TCRdb took this table from immuneACCESS and kept in-frame rearrangements with V and J called. Such tables lack part of the clones; where checked against another copy, unresolved V genes explain under half of the gap, and the rest is unexplained. The V and J calls and the clone size are those of that table, but D and trimming were determined from the DNA. For this sample the table gives approximately 90,000 clones, of which approximately 77% were detected only once. The ten largest make up approximately 25% of the sample.

The record originates from a study of cytotoxic CD8 clonotypes in ibrutinib-treated CLL (dated by TCRdb to about 2021). Concerning the study at large: The cohort had about a dozen relapsed/refractory and about 15 treatment-naive patients; 17 to 18 were IGHV unmutated. Partial responses were observed in roughly 25 patients and complete responses in 2; after a median follow-up of about 69 months, remission was maintained in approximately 14 patients and progression was observed in about twelve. Longitudinal samples were available for about 30% of the 86 trial participants. Every remission and progressive disease sample was obtained while ibrutinib was still being received by the patients. The response samples were drawn at a median of 12 months into treatment, with a range of about 6 to 36 months. On average, each sample yielded roughly 260,000 productive templates and around 98,000 productive rearrangements. Cryopreserved peripheral blood mononuclear cells were obtained prior to treatment, at the time of response, and at either disease progression or sustained remission. On the study overall, not on this receptor specifically: Sustained-remission and progressing patients did not have matched sampling times, and lymph node repertoires were not examined. At baseline, clonality was higher than in age-matched healthy donors and showed a strong correlation with circulating CD8+ T-cell counts. Public clonotypes were rare and either shrank or stayed stable during treatment, and the rise in clonality at ibrutinib response reflected expansion of private clonotypes. Clonality increased at ibrutinib response, stayed stable in sustained remission, and fell back toward baseline at progression.

This chain joins TRBV11-2 to TRBJ2-2; the D gene assignment is ambiguous. The origin of this receptor is a human donor with chronic lymphocytic leukemia. Sequencing used PBMCs, obtained after 24 months of ibrutinib treatment. The CDR3 region: CASSLPQVGELFF. The nucleotide sequence reads TGTGCCAGCAGCTTACCCCAGGTCGGGGAGCTGTTTTTT.